This T cell receptor (beta chain) was identified during a study of control samples from healthy donors and cancer patients. Produced via immunoSEQ multiplex PCR; TCRdb's table is partial and in-frame only. The sample carries about 410,000 clones, about 93% recorded once. The V end was cut by 7 bases, the J end by 4 bases, with 17 bases between. The length of the CDR3 is 14 residues. Germline values: CDR1 MNHEY, CDR2 SVGEGT. The chain has TRBV6-2 or TRBV6-3 and TRBJ2-7, with no clear D. The source is a middle-aged man with head and neck cancer. Material: PBMCs. CDR3 nucleotide sequence: TGTGCCAGCAACCCCTCGCCTCGGGCGTACGAGCAGTACTTC. It encodes CASNPSPRAYEQYF.